These 24 T cell receptor beta chains share one sample of origin, sequenced in a study of blood T cell repertoires in COVID-19. The repertoire was sequenced with immunoSEQ multiplex PCR; TCRdb's copy has only in-frame clones and lacks some. The data hold about 310,000 clones, with roughly 90% observed a single time. The sequenced material came from peripheral blood. The receptors were gathered from a middle-aged woman with COVID-19, enrolled during active disease.

This clone was seen once. The V and J genes are TRBV13 and TRBJ2-7; 10 bases align to TRBD1. Germline values: CDR1 PRHDT, CDR2 FYEKMQ (reference sequence). The length of the CDR3 is 14 residues. V dropped 5 bases and J dropped 4; count of bases not matched to a gene: 5. CDR3: CASSRQGALYEQYF. CDR3 DNA: TGTGCCAGCAGCAGACAGGGGGCACTTTACGAGCAGTACTTC. The complete variable domain, with remaining parts taken from reference TRBV13 and TRBJ2-7, reads AAGVIQSPRHLIKEKRETATLKCYPIPRHDTVYWYQQGPGQDPQFLISFYEKMQSDKGSIPDRFSAQQFSDYHSELNMSSLELGDSALYFCASSRQGALYEQYFGPGTRLTVT.

J is TRBJ1-1 and V is TRBV9; D not certain. The CDR3 is made up of 15 amino acids. Germline V gene sequence: CDR1 SGDLS, CDR2 YYNGEE. V lost 6 bases and J lost 4, with 19 bases in between. CDR3 region: CASTLLGGSFTEAFF. The DNA of the CDR3 is TGTGCCAGCACCCTGTTAGGTGGGAGTTTCACTGAAGCTTTCTTT.

The chain combines TRBV19 with TRBJ1-4, with D perhaps matching TRBD1 (5 bases). The CDR3 contains 14 residues. CDR1 LNHDA and CDR2 SQIVND come from the germline V gene (reference sequence). Trimming stripped 2 bases from V and 7 bases from J, with 11 bases between. As DNA, the CDR3 is TGTGCCAGTAGTATAAACCTGGGGGGTGAAAAACTGTTTTTT. Protein product: CASSINLGGEKLFF.

The chain employs TRBV5-1 and TRBJ2-2; possibly TRBD1 for D (5 bases). The germline V gene has CDR1 SGHRS and CDR2 YFSETQ. This CDR3 is built from 16 residues. The ends were cut back, 4 bases at V and 4 bases at J, with 17 bases in the middle. CDR3 nucleotides: TGCGCCAGCAGCGAAGGGATAGGGGAAAGCACCGGGGAGCTGTTTTTT. The encoded protein is CASSEGIGESTGELFF.

V gene TRBV19 combines with J gene TRBJ2-1; TRBD2 might be the D (5 bases). The germline V and J ends were trimmed by 0 bases and 5 bases, with 20 bases remaining between them. The CDR3 covers 18 residues. Per the germline V gene, CDR1 is LNHDA and CDR2 is SQIVND (reference sequence). The DNA of the CDR3 is TGTGCCAGTAGTATAGACCAACCTCTAGCAGAGCTACACAATGAGCAGTTCTTC. Its translation: CASSIDQPLAELHNEQFF. The entire variable domain, with the rest obtained from reference TRBV19 and TRBJ2-1, is as follows: DGGITQSPKYLFRKEGQNVTLSCEQNLNHDAMYWYRQDPGQGLRLIYYSQIVNDFQKGDIAEGYSVSREKKESFPLTVTSAQKNPTAFYLCASSIDQPLAELHNEQFFGPGTRLTVL.

This clone was detected only a few times. The rearrangement uses TRBV20-1 and TRBJ2-7; TRBD1 aligns across 9 bases. Trimming cost V 3 bases and J 9 bases; bases outside gene matches: 6. The CDR3 totals 12 residues. The germline gives CDR1 DFQATT, CDR2 SNEGSKA (reference sequence). The CDR3 here is CSASDRGEGQYF. As DNA, the CDR3 is TGCAGTGCTAGTGACAGGGGGGAAGGGCAGTACTTC.

Written as DNA, the CDR3 is TGTGCCAGCTCACCATTCAGCGGATACAGGGGAGATGGTGGAAACACCATATATTTT. Its protein is CASSPFSGYRGDGGNTIYF. The chain couples TRBV18 to TRBJ1-3; 7 nucleotides match TRBD1. V lost 2 bases and J lost 3; bases outside the gene matches: 16. Germline CDR1 is KGHSH and CDR2 is LQKENI. There are 19 residues in the CDR3.

As DNA, the CDR3 is TGTGCCAGCAGTCCCGACAGGGTTCAGCCCCAGCATTTT. It codes for CASSPDRVQPQHF. This chain connects TRBV28 to TRBJ1-5; 7 bases fit TRBD1. Germline CDR1 MDHEN, CDR2 SYDVKM. The junction had 4 bases not matched to a gene; V was cut back by 5 bases and J by 6 bases. The CDR3 is 13 residues long.

V and J are TRBV27 and TRBJ2-5, with D hard to call. From germline, CDR1 is MNHEY and CDR2 SMNVEV (reference sequence). With 3 bases removed from V and 1 base from J, the gap between germline ends came to 3 bases. This CDR3 is built from 12 residues. The CDR3: CASSLSQETQYF. In nucleotides, the CDR3 is TGTGCCAGCAGTTTGAGCCAAGAGACCCAGTACTTC.

V usage is TRBV5-4 and J usage is TRBJ2-7; D may be TRBD1 (6 bases). Trimming removed 0 bases from V and 3 bases from J, with 13 bases in between. The CDR3 has 15 amino acids. CDR1 is SGHNT, CDR2 YYREEE, per germline (reference sequence). CDR3 sequence reads: CASSLAPDSYYEQYF. The CDR3 DNA sequence: TGTGCCAGCAGCTTGGCCCCGGACAGTTACTACGAGCAGTACTTC. The whole variable domain, remainder taken from reference TRBV5-4 and TRBJ2-7, is ETGVTQSPTHLIKTRGQQVTLRCSSQSGHNTVSWYQQALGQGPQFIFQYYREEENGRGNFPPRFSGLQFPNYSSELNVNALELDDSALYLCASSLAPDSYYEQYFGPGTRLTVT.

J is TRBJ2-7 and V is TRBV10-3, with D perhaps TRBD1 (6 bases). This CDR3 is built from 15 residues. With 6 bases removed from V and 0 bases from J, the gap between germline ends came to 15 bases. The V gene's germline CDR1 is ENHRY and CDR2 SYGVKD. The CDR3 bases are TGTGCCATCAGGGAGGACAGAACCTACTCCTACGAGCAGTACTTC. Its protein is CAIREDRTYSYEQYF.

This chain links TRBV2 with TRBJ2-3; tentatively, D is TRBD2 (6 bases). Looked up from germline, CDR1 is SNHLY and CDR2 is FYNNEI. The CDR3 length is 14 residues. Deletions cut 8 bases from V and 5 bases from J, with 17 bases between. CDR3 protein: CASLTGVWVDTQYF. In DNA form, the CDR3 reads TGTGCCAGCTTAACGGGGGTTTGGGTAGATACGCAGTATTTT.

The V call is TRBV19, the J call TRBJ2-1; 9 positions match TRBD2. The CDR3 covers 19 residues. V was clipped by 5 bases and J by 2 bases; unmatched bases: 16. Per germline, CDR1 LNHDA and CDR2 SQIVND (reference sequence). Written as DNA, the CDR3 is TGTGCCAGTAGTCCCCAGAAACCTCAAAGCGGGGGGCCCTACAATGAGCAGTTCTTC. Encoded protein: CASSPQKPQSGGPYNEQFF.

This chain joins TRBV5-5 and TRBJ2-3; TRBD2 matches 11 bases. This CDR3 is 19 amino acids long. V lost 6 bases, J lost 0 bases, and 15 bases stayed unmatched. CDR1 and CDR2 (germline): SGHKS, YYEKEE (reference sequence). CDR3 nucleotides: TGTGCCAGCACCCTCAGGCTAGCGGGGGGCCCCCTCAGCACAGATACGCAGTATTTT. It codes for CASTLRLAGGPLSTDTQYF.

The chain combines TRBV7-3 with TRBJ1-2; 8 bases line up with TRBD1. The CDR3 covers 16 residues. Germline V lookup: CDR1 SGHTA, CDR2 FQGTGA. V lost 3 bases and J lost 4; bases outside the gene matches: 10. CDR3: CASSFGQGPLAYGYTF. The DNA of the CDR3 is TGTGCCAGCAGCTTCGGACAGGGTCCTCTTGCCTATGGCTACACCTTC.

This chain joins TRBV4-3 and TRBJ2-5, with D possibly being TRBD2 (6 bases). The V gene's germline CDR1 is LGHNA and CDR2 YSLEER. The CDR3 has 12 amino acids. V lost 0 bases to trimming and J lost 9 bases, with 8 bases between them. Written as DNA, the CDR3 is TGCGCCAGCAGCCAAGATTGGGAGGCCCAGTACTTC. Its translation is CASSQDWEAQYF.

V usage is TRBV7-9 and J usage is TRBJ1-2, with D possibly TRBD1 on 5 matching bases. The germline V gene has CDR1 SEHNR and CDR2 FQNEAQ (reference sequence). Trimming removed 0 bases from V and 8 bases from J, with 13 bases in between. This CDR3 is built from 14 residues. DNA of the CDR3: TGTGCCAGCAGCTTAGCCCCTCAGGGTGAGGGCTACACCTTC. Protein: CASSLAPQGEGYTF.

The chain recombines TRBV28 with TRBJ2-2; TRBD1 matches 8 bases. The trim removed 6 bases at V and 5 bases at J, leaving 5 bases unmatched. The CDR3 runs to 14 residues. CDR1 is MDHEN and CDR2 is SYDVKM in the germline V gene. The CDR3 sequence is CASSSTGGTGELFF. DNA for the CDR3: TGTGCCAGCAGCTCAACAGGGGGTACCGGGGAGCTGTTTTTT. Variable domain in full (rest from reference TRBV28 and TRBJ2-2): DVKVTQSSRYLVKRTGEKVFLECVQDMDHENMFWYRQDPGLGLRLIYFSYDVKMKEKGDIPEGYSVSREKKERFSLILESASTNQTSMYLCASSSTGGTGELFFGEGSRLTVL.

This chain links TRBV7-9 with TRBJ2-7, with D perhaps matching TRBD2 (5 bases). With 1 base removed from V and 4 bases from J, the gap between germline ends came to 17 bases. The germline CDR1 and CDR2 sequences are SEHNR and FQNEAQ (reference sequence). This CDR3 spans 16 amino acids. The chain's CDR3 is CASSLGRTPGRYEQYF. The CDR3 region has the DNA TGTGCCAGCAGCTTAGGACGGACTCCGGGTAGGTACGAGCAGTACTTC.

V gene TRBV29-1 combines with J gene TRBJ2-1; TRBD2 agrees at 8 bases. CDR1 and CDR2 from the germline V gene are SQVTM and ANQGSEA. This CDR3 has 13 residues. The ends lost 7 bases at V and 4 bases at J; junction bases unmatched: 6. This CDR3 is CSGTSGSYNEQFF. In DNA form, the CDR3 reads TGCAGCGGTACTAGCGGATCGTACAATGAGCAGTTCTTC.

The gene calls are TRBV5-1 and TRBJ2-1, with TRBD2 identical over 9 bases. Per the germline V gene, CDR1 is SGHRS and CDR2 is YFSETQ. The CDR3 runs 18 residues. The trim removed 0 bases at V and 0 bases at J, leaving 7 bases unmatched. The CDR3 loop is CASSLGGSGGSSYNEQFF. The CDR3 nucleotides are TGCGCCAGCAGCTTGGGTGGTAGCGGGGGAAGCTCCTACAATGAGCAGTTCTTC.

The chain links TRBV7-2 to TRBJ2-7; 7 bases match TRBD1. Trimming took 5 bases from V and 4 from J; bases not matched to a gene: 23. CDR3 size: 19 residues. Germline assignment: CDR1 SGHTA and CDR2 FQGNSA. In DNA form, the CDR3 reads TGTGCCAGCAGCCCAGGGGGTGAAAGGACGAGAAGGAAACTATACGAGCAGTACTTC. It codes for CASSPGGERTRRKLYEQYF.

This chain uses TRBV28 with TRBJ1-2; D remains ambiguous. V was clipped by 11 bases and J by 4 bases, with 14 bases between them. The CDR3 has 12 residues. The germline CDR1 and CDR2 sequences are MDHEN and SYDVKM. The CDR3 DNA reads TGTGCCGGAAACGGGGATATCTATGGCTACACCTTC. Encoded protein: CAGNGDIYGYTF.

The chain combines TRBV5-1 with TRBJ2-5; D is ambiguous. Deletions cut 0 bases from V and 0 bases from J, with 6 bases between. The germline V gene encodes CDR1 SGHRS and CDR2 YFSETQ. The CDR3 totals 14 residues. In DNA form, the CDR3 reads TGCGCCAGCAGCTTGGTTCACAACCAAGAGACCCAGTACTTC. This translates into CASSLVHNQETQYF.